Presented here are 21 T cell receptor beta chains from one specimen sequenced in a study of T cells in Graves' hyperthyroidism and ophthalmopathy. Amplified regions were TCR beta CDR3 sequences from RNA transcripts. During a first-round RT-PCR of the TCR CDR3, the HTBI primer set was used. TCRdb fed the multiplex PCR reads into MiXCR, producing one record per CDR3 protein. Of a few hundred thousand distinct CDR3 sequences in the sample, 40% to 55% were seen once. The sequenced material came from peripheral blood or thyroid tissue (not recorded which). These TCRs come from a woman between 18 and 29 years old with Graves' hyperthyroidism.

The V and J genes are TRBV19 and TRBJ2-5, with D possibly TRBD2 on 6 matching bases. This CDR3 is 14 amino acids long. Per germline, CDR1 LNHDA and CDR2 SQIVND (reference sequence). V lost 9 bases and J 5 bases, leaving 19 bases between the germline ends. The CDR3 DNA reads TGTGCCAGCAGCTCCCGGCGGGGATATGAGACCCAGTACTTC. Its protein product is CASSSRRGYETQYF.

This rearrangement joins TRBV9 to TRBJ1-1, with TRBD1 matching 9 bases. The CDR3 is made up of 13 amino acids. Germline assignment: CDR1 SGDLS and CDR2 YYNGEE. V lost 4 bases and J lost 7; bases outside the gene matches: 5. CDR3 residues: CASSPDRGGEAFF. CDR3 bases: TGTGCCAGCAGCCCTGACAGGGGGGGTGAAGCTTTCTTT.

This clonotype was observed many times. V gene TRBV5-6 combines with J gene TRBJ2-6; 7 positions match TRBD1. The length of the CDR3 is 18 residues. Germline V gene lookup returns CDR1 SGHDT and CDR2 YYEEEE. V lost 5 bases to trimming and J lost 0 bases; unmatched junction nucleotides: 11. In nucleotides, the CDR3 is TGTGCCAGCAGACTAGGGACAGCGTCCTACTCTGGGGCCAACGTCCTGACTTTC. The encoded protein is CASRLGTASYSGANVLTF.

This clonotype has a count of ten or more. CDR3 in amino acids: CASSLFRGTEAFF. In DNA, the CDR3 is TGTGCCAGCAGTTTATTCAGAGGCACTGAAGCTTTCTTT. The gene calls are TRBV12-3 or TRBV12-4 and TRBJ1-1; no firm D call. V was cut by 2 bases and J by 4 bases, with 8 bases left in between. The CDR3 is 13 amino acids.

This clonotype was recorded many times. The rearrangement links TRBV6-5 to TRBJ2-7; 7 positions agree with TRBD2. The germline V gene encodes CDR1 MNHEY and CDR2 SVGAGI. The V segment lost 0 bases and the J segment 6 bases; nucleotides outside the gene matches: 8. This CDR3 region has 15 residues. The CDR3: CASSYSRTTGGEQYF. The CDR3, as DNA: TGTGCCAGCAGTTACTCGAGGACGACGGGAGGCGAGCAGTACTTC.

This clonotype was seen many times. The CDR3 reads CASSRDRNYGYTF. CDR3 bases: TGTGCCAGCAGTCGGGACAGAAATTATGGCTACACCTTC. The chain carries TRBV2 and TRBJ1-2, with 7 bases aligning to TRBD1. Germline trimming cut 5 bases from V and 5 bases from J; bases unmatched to any gene: 5. CDR1 and CDR2 (germline): SNHLY, FYNNEI. CDR3 size: 13 residues.

J is TRBJ2-6 and V is TRBV6-6; the D gene is possibly TRBD1 (5 bases). Germline CDR1 and CDR2: MNHNY and SVGAGI (reference sequence). V was clipped by 2 bases and J by 2 bases, with 13 bases between them. CDR3 size: 17 residues. Written as DNA, the CDR3 is TGTGCCAGCAGTTACGCAGGGATGAACACTGGGGCCAACGTCCTGACTTTC. It encodes CASSYAGMNTGANVLTF.

The sample holds a few counts of this clonotype. The gene calls are TRBV15 and TRBJ2-1; D gene ambiguous. Trimming took 0 bases from V and 4 from J, leaving 7 bases between them. The CDR3 covers 14 residues. Per germline, CDR1 LNHNV and CDR2 YYDKDF (reference sequence). Here the CDR3 DNA reads TGTGCCACCAGCAGAGATGGCGAGTACAATGAGCAGTTCTTC. Translating it yields CATSRDGEYNEQFF.

This clonotype was counted ten times or more. The chain is built from TRBV19 and TRBJ2-5; D tentatively fits TRBD1 or TRBD2 (5 bases each). Germline V gene lookup returns CDR1 LNHDA and CDR2 SQIVND (reference sequence). The CDR3 is made up of 14 amino acids. V lost 6 bases and J 0 bases, leaving 11 bases between the germline ends. CDR3 loop: CASSGTAHQETQYF. CDR3 nucleotides: TGTGCCAGTAGCGGGACGGCGCACCAAGAGACCCAGTACTTC. Drawing the rest from reference TRBV19 and TRBJ2-5, the complete variable domain is DGGITQSPKYLFRKEGQNVTLSCEQNLNHDAMYWYRQDPGQGLRLIYYSQIVNDFQKGDIAEGYSVSREKKESFPLTVTSAQKNPTAFYLCASSGTAHQETQYFGPGTRLLVL.

Concerning this clonotype itself: Given a much more abundant clone one base away, this may be a read error. This chain connects TRBV12-3 or TRBV12-4 to TRBJ1-4; tentative D call: TRBD1 (6 bases). The CDR3 covers 13 residues. The CDR3 sequence is CAGRPDRNEKLFF. The DNA of the CDR3 is TGTGCCGGCAGACCGGACAGAAATGAAAAACTGTTTTTT.

This clonotype was seen more than once but under ten times. The V gene is TRBV9, the J gene TRBJ2-7; tentatively, D is TRBD1 or TRBD2 (5 bases each). The CDR3 has 13 residues. The V and J ends lost 3 bases and 10 bases respectively, with 17 bases between them. In germline, CDR1 is SGDLS, CDR2 YYNGEE. In DNA, the CDR3 is TGTGCCAGCAGCGCCAGTGAGGGGCTCGTTCAGTACTTC. Translating it yields CASSASEGLVQYF. Drawing the rest from reference TRBV9 and TRBJ2-7, the complete variable domain is DSGVTQTPKHLITATGQRVTLRCSPRSGDLSVYWYQQSLDQGLQFLIQYYNGEERAKGNILERFSAQQFPDLHSELNLSSLELGDSALYFCASSASEGLVQYFGPGTRLTVT.

The CDR3, as DNA: TGCGCCAGCATGCCAGGGGGATTCAAGGCAGATACGCAGCATTTT. It codes for CASMPGGFKADTQHF. This chain links TRBV5-1 with TRBJ1-5, with TRBD1 matching over 7 bases. The CDR3 has 15 residues. The junction had 19 bases not matched to a gene; V was cut back by 6 bases and J by 13 bases. Germline lookup yields CDR1 SGHRS and CDR2 YFSETQ. Using reference TRBV5-1 and TRBJ1-5 for the parts outside the CDR3, the full variable domain is KAGVTQTPRYLIKTRGQQVTLSCSPISGHRSVSWYQQTPGQGLQFLFEYFSETQRNKGNFPGRFSGRQFSNSRSEMNVSTLELGDSALYLCASMPGGFKADTQHFGDGTRLSIL.

There are many counts of this clonotype. The CDR3 bases are TGTGCCAGCACACCGGACAGGACCTTTGGTGAGCAGTACTTC. Translated, it gives CASTPDRTFGEQYF. The chain couples TRBV12-3 or TRBV12-4 to TRBJ2-7, with TRBD1 matching over 7 bases. V trimming: 7 bases; J trimming: 7 bases; junction bases outside the gene matches: 13. The CDR3 extends over 14 amino acids.

The J gene is TRBJ1-2, the V gene TRBV20-1; D unclear. CDR3 length equals 11 residues. Trimming stripped 5 bases from V and 10 bases from J, with 14 bases between. Germline V gene lookup returns CDR1 DFQATT and CDR2 SNEGSKA (reference sequence). The CDR3 reads CSAVARYSYTF. DNA of the CDR3: TGCAGTGCTGTGGCCAGGTACTCCTACACCTTC.

The CDR3 loop reads CSVEVPTGGSYEQYF. In nucleotides, the CDR3 is TGCAGCGTTGAAGTCCCGACAGGGGGATCCTACGAGCAGTACTTC. This rearrangement joins TRBV29-1 to TRBJ2-7; 9 nucleotides align to TRBD1. Looked up from germline, CDR1 is SQVTM and CDR2 is ANQGSEA. The junction had 5 bases not matched to a gene; V was cut back by 1 base and J by 1 base. This CDR3 is 15 amino acids long.

The J gene is TRBJ1-1, the V gene TRBV10-1; 8 nucleotides align to TRBD1. The CDR3 runs 15 residues. After removal of 6 bases from V and 3 bases from J, the junction contained 9 bases not matched to a gene. Germline loops: CDR1 WNHNN, CDR2 SYGVQD (reference sequence). CDR3 coding DNA: TGCGCCAGCAGATCGAGCAGGGGGCCGGACACTGAAGCTTTCTTT. It is translated as CASRSSRGPDTEAFF.

This clonotype was detected many times. V is TRBV2 and J is TRBJ1-6, with 8 bases that match TRBD1. The CDR3 spans 16 residues. Germline V gene lookup returns CDR1 SNHLY and CDR2 FYNNEI. J was trimmed by 7 bases and V by 3 bases; bases with no gene match: 8. CDR3 nucleotide sequence: TGTGCCAGCAGTGATGGGGCAGGGGGCTGGAATTCACCCCTCCACTTT. It yields the protein CASSDGAGGWNSPLHF.

Regarding this clonotype: Given a much more abundant clone one base away, this may be a read error. V and J are TRBV29-1 and TRBJ2-7; 12 nucleotides line up with TRBD2. The CDR3 loop spans 15 amino acids. Looked up from germline, CDR1 is SQVTM and CDR2 is ANQGSEA. CDR3 region: CNARLAGAPSYEQYF. In nucleotides, the CDR3 is TGCAACGCCCGACTAGCGGGAGCTCCCTCCTACGAGCAGTACTTC.

The gene calls are TRBV12-3 or TRBV12-4 and TRBJ2-2; D is ambiguous. This CDR3 is built from 13 residues. Trimming removed 6 bases at V and 4 bases at J, with 9 bases between. The CDR3 protein is CASRLALTGELFF. As DNA, the CDR3 is TGTGCCAGCAGATTGGCCCTCACCGGGGAGCTGTTTTTT.

Worth noting for this clonotype: Possible read error: a much larger clone is one base away. V usage is TRBV7-9 and J usage is TRBJ2-7; the D call may be TRBD1 or TRBD2 (7 bases each). The CDR3 sequence is 13 residues long. Trimming shortened V by 4 bases and J by 5 bases, and 12 bases separated the two germline ends. Looked up from germline, CDR1 is SEHNR and CDR2 is FQNEAQ (reference sequence). The CDR3 DNA sequence: TGTGCCAGCAGCTCGCCAGGGGGGGACGAGCAGTACTTC. Its translation: CASSSPGGDEQYF.

V usage is TRBV24-1 and J usage is TRBJ1-5; weak D call: TRBD1 (6 bases). The CDR3 has 15 amino acids. The V end lost 5 bases, the J end lost 4 bases, and 14 bases lay between the germline ends. Germline CDR1 and CDR2: KGHDR and SFDVKD. This chain's CDR3 is CATSANTGWNQPQHF. In DNA, the CDR3 is TGTGCCACCAGTGCTAATACAGGGTGGAATCAGCCCCAGCATTTT.